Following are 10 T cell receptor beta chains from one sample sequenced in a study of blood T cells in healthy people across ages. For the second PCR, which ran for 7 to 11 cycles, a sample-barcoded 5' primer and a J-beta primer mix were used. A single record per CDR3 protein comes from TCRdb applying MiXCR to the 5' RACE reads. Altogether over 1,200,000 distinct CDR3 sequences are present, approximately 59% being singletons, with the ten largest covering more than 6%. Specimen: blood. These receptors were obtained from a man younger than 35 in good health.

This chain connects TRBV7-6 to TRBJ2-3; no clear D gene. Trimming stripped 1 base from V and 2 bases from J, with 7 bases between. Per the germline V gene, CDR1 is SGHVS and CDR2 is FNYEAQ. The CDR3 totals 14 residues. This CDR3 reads CASSLEGPTDTQYF. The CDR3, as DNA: TGTGCCAGCAGCTTAGAAGGGCCCACAGATACGCAGTATTTT.

CDR3 residues: CASSYRPSGLAKNIQYF. The CDR3, as DNA: TGTGCCAGCAGTTACCGTCCTAGCGGCTTAGCCAAAAACATTCAGTACTTC. This chain links TRBV6-5 with TRBJ2-4; the match to TRBD2 covers 7 bases. This CDR3 has 17 residues. The V gene's germline CDR1 is MNHEY and CDR2 SVGAGI. V shed 2 bases, J shed 0 bases, and the junction held 7 bases outside the gene matches.

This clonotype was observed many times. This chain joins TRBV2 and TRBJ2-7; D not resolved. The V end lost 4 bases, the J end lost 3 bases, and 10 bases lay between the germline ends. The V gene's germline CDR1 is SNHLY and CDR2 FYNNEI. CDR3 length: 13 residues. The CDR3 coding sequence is TGTGCCAGCAGTGGTGATAGAAACTACGAGCAGTACTTC. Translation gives CASSGDRNYEQYF.

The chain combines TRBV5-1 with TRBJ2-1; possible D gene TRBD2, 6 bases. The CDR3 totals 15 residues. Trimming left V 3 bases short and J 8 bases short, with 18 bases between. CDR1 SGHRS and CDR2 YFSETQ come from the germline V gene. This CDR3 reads CASSSGLSGLYEQFF. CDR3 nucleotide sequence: TGCGCCAGCAGCTCGGGACTTTCAGGGCTGTATGAGCAGTTCTTC. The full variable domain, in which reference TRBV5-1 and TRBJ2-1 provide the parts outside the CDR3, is KAGVTQTPRYLIKTRGQQVTLSCSPISGHRSVSWYQQTPGQGLQFLFEYFSETQRNKGNFPGRFSGRQFSNSRSEMNVSTLELGDSALYLCASSSGLSGLYEQFFGPGTRLTVL.

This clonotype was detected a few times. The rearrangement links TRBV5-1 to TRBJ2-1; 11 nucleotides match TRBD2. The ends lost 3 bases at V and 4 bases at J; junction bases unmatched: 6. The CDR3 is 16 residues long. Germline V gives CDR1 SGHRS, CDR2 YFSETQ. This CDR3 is CASSSYSGGVYNEQFF. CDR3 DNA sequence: TGCGCCAGCAGCTCATATAGCGGGGGGGTTTACAATGAGCAGTTCTTC.

The CDR3 region is CASSLGWLSSYNEQFF. CDR3 in DNA: TGTGCCAGCAGCTTAGGGTGGCTTAGCTCCTACAATGAGCAGTTCTTC. V gene TRBV7-9 combines with J gene TRBJ2-1; no firm D call. The CDR3 extends over 16 amino acids. V was clipped by 1 base and J by 0 bases, with 10 bases between them. The germline CDR1 and CDR2 sequences are SEHNR and FQNEAQ (reference sequence).

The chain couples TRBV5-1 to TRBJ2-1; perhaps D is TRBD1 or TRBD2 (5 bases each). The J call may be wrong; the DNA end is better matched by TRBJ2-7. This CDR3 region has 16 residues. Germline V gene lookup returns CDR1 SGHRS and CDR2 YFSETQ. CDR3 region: CASSLVGELSYNEQYF. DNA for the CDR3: TGCGCCAGCAGCTTGGTGGGGGAACTTTCCTACAATGAGCAGTACTTC.

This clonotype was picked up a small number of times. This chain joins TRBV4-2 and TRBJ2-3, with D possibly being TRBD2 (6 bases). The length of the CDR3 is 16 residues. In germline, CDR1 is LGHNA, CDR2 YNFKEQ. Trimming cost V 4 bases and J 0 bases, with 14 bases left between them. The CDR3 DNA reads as TGTGCCAGCAGCCCTATCCCTCGGGGGAGCACAGATACGCAGTATTTT. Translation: CASSPIPRGSTDTQYF.

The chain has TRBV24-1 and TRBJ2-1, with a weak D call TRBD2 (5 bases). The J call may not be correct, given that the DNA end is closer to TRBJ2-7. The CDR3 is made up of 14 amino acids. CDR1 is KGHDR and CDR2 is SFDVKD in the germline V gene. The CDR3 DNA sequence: TGTGCCACGTCCGAAGGGAGCTCCTACAATGAGCAGTACTTC. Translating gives CATSEGSSYNEQYF.

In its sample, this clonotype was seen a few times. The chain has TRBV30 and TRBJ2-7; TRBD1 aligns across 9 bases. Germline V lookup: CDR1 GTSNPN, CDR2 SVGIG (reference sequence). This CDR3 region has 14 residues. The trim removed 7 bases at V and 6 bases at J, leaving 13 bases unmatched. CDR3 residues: CASEPGQGLGEQYF. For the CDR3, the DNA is TGTGCCTCAGAACCGGGACAGGGTCTAGGCGAGCAGTACTTC. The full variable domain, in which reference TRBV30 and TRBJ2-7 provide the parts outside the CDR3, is SQTIHQWPATLVQPVGSPLSLECTVEGTSNPNLYWYRQAAGRGLQLLFYSVGIGQISSEVPQNLSASRPQDRQFILSSKKLLLSDSGFYLCASEPGQGLGEQYFGPGTRLTVT.